This T cell receptor (beta chain) was profiled in a study of cytomegalovirus exposure and HLA in healthy donors. Trimming removed 8 bases at V and 0 bases at J, with 11 bases between. The CDR3 spans 13 residues. Germline V CDR1 and CDR2: SEHNR, FQNEAQ (reference sequence). General study points: A later analysis found most CMV-associated TCR beta chains apparently HLA-restricted. Sequencing probably produced one cluster of sequence variants that were highly shared. Across donors, presence/absence analyses took sequencing depth to be roughly uniform. Accurate prediction of most subjects' HLA-A and HLA-B alleles from TCR beta sequences was reported.

A remark on this clone: Its target is not known.

This PCR relied on a set of 60 Vbeta primers and 13 Jbeta primers. Clones were sequenced by immunoSEQ multiplex PCR, and TCRdb holds only the in-frame ones, with some missing. The sample contains roughly 150,000 clones, 68% of which appear only once. Sequenced: PBMCs. This chain connects TRBV7-9 to TRBJ2-7; tentatively, D is TRBD1 (6 bases). The sequence derives from a man aged 25 to 40 in good health and CMV-seropositive. The CDR3 protein is CASSRDTSYEQYF. The CDR3 DNA reads as TGTGCCAGCTCCCGGGACACCTCCTACGAGCAGTACTTC.